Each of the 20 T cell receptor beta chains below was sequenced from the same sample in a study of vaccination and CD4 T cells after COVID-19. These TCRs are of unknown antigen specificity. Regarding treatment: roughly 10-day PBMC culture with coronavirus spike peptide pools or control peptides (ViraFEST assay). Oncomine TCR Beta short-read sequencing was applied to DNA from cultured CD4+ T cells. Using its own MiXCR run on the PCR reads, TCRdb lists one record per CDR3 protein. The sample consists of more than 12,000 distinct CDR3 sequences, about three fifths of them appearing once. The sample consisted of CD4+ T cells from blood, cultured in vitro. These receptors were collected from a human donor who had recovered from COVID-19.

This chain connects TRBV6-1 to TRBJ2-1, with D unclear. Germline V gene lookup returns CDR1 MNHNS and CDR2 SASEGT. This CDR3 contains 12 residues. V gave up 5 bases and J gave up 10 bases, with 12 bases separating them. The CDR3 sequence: CASSPSLREQFF. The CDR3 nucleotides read TGTGCCAGCAGTCCTAGTTTGAGGGAGCAGTTCTTC.

Here the CDR3 reads CASLPGLAGGGGGGLQETQYF. In nucleotides, the CDR3 is TGTGCCAGCCTTCCGGGACTAGCGGGAGGGGGTGGTGGGGGCCTTCAAGAGACCCAGTACTTC. The chain recombines TRBV7-9 with TRBJ2-5; 16 nucleotides align to TRBD2. This CDR3 is 21 amino acids long. Germline V gene lookup returns CDR1 SEHNR and CDR2 FQNEAQ (reference sequence). The J segment lost 2 bases and the V segment lost 8 bases, leaving 20 bases of the junction unmatched.

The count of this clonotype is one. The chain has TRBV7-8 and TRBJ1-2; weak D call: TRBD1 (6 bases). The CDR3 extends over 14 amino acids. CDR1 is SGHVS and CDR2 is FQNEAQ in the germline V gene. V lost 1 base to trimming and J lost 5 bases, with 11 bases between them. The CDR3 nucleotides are TGTGCCAGCAGCTTAGGCGGACAGACGTATGGCTACACCTTC. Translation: CASSLGGQTYGYTF. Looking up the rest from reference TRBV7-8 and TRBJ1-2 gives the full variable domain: GAGVSQSPRYKVAKRGQDVALRCDPISGHVSLFWYQQALGQGPEFLTYFQNEAQLDKSGLPSDRFFAERPEGSVSTLKIQRTQQEDSAVYLCASSLGGQTYGYTFGSGTRLTVV.

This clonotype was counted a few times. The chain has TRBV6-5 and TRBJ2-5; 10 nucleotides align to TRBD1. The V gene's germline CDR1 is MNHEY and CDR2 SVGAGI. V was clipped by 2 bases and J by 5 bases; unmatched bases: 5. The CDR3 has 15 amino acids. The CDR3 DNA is TGTGCCAGCAGTTACGGGACAGGGGAGTTTGAGACCCAGTACTTC. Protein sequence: CASSYGTGEFETQYF.

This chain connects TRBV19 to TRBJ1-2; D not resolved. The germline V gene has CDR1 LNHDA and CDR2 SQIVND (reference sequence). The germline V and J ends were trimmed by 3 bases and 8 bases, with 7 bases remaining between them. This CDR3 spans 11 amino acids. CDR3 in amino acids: CASSISEGYTF. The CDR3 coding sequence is TGTGCCAGTAGTATCTCGGAGGGCTACACCTTC. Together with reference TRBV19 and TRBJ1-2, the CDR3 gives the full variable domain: DGGITQSPKYLFRKEGQNVTLSCEQNLNHDAMYWYRQDPGQGLRLIYYSQIVNDFQKGDIAEGYSVSREKKESFPLTVTSAQKNPTAFYLCASSISEGYTFGSGTRLTVV.

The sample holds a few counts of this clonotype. The CDR3: CASRIEGSSYEQYF. Written as DNA, the CDR3 is TGTGCCAGCAGGATTGAGGGAAGCTCCTACGAGCAGTACTTC. This rearrangement joins TRBV7-2 to TRBJ2-7; tentatively, D is TRBD2 (5 bases). The CDR3 has 14 amino acids. V was trimmed by 6 bases and J by 0 bases, leaving 12 bases between them. The germline V gene has CDR1 SGHTA and CDR2 FQGNSA.

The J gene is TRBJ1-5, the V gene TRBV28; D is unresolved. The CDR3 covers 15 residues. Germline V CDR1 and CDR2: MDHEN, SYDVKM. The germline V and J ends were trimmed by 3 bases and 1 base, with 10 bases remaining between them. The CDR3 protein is CASSLSGTSNQPQHF. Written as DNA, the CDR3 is TGTGCCAGCAGTTTGTCGGGCACGAGCAATCAGCCCCAGCATTTT.

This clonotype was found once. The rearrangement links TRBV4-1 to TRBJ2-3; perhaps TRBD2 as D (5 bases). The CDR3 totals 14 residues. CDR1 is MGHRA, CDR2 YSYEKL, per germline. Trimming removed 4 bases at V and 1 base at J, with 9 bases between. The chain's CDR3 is CASSLGLRTDTQYF. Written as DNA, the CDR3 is TGCGCCAGCAGCCTCGGACTGCGCACAGATACGCAGTATTTT.

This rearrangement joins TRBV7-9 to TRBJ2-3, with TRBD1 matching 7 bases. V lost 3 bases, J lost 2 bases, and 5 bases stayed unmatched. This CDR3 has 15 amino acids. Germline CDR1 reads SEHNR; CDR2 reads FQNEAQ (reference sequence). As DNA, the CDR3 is TGTGCCAGCAGCTTTGGGGACAGCCCCACAGATACGCAGTATTTT. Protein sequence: CASSFGDSPTDTQYF.

CDR3 bases: TGTGCCAGCAGCTTACAACTAGCCGTCCAAGAGACCCAGTACTTC. Protein product: CASSLQLAVQETQYF. The rearrangement uses TRBV7-6 and TRBJ2-5, with D possibly being TRBD2 (6 bases). In germline, CDR1 is SGHVS, CDR2 FNYEAQ. V lost 2 bases and J 1 base, leaving 11 bases between the germline ends. This CDR3 has 15 residues. Full variable domain (missing parts from reference TRBV7-6 and TRBJ2-5): GAGVSQSPRYKVTKRGQDVALRCDPISGHVSLYWYRQALGQGPEFLTYFNYEAQQDKSGLPNDRFSAERPEGSISTLTIQRTEQRDSAMYRCASSLQLAVQETQYFGPGTRLLVL.

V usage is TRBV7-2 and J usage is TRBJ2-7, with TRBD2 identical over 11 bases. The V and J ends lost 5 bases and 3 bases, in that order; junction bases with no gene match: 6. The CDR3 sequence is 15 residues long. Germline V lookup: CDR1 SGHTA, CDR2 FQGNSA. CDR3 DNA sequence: TGTGCCAGCAGCGACACTAGCGGGAGTCGCTACGAGCAGTACTTC. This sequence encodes CASSDTSGSRYEQYF.

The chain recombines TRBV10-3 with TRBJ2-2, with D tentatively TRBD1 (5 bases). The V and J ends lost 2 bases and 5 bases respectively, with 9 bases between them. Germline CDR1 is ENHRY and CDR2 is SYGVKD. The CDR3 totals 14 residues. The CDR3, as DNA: TGTGCCATCAGTGAGCTAGGGGTAACCGGGGAGCTGTTTTTT. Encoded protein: CAISELGVTGELFF.

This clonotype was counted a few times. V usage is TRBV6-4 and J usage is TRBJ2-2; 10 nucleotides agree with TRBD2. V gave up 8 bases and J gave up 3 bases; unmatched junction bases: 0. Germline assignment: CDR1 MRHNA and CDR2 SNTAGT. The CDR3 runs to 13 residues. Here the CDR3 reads CASGTSDTGELFF. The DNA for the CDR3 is TGTGCCAGCGGGACTAGCGACACCGGGGAGCTGTTTTTT.

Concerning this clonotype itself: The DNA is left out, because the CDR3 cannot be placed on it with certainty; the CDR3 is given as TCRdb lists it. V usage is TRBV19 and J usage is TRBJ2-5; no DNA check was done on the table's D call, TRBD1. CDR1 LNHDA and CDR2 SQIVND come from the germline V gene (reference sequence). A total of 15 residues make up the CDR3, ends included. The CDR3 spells CASSISDSFLETQYF.

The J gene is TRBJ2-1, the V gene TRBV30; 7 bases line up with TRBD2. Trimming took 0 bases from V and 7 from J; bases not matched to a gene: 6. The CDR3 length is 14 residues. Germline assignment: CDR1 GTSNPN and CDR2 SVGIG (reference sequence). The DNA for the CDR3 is TGTGCCTGGAGTGTACCGACTAGCTCAAATGAGCAGTTCTTC. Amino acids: CAWSVPTSSNEQFF.

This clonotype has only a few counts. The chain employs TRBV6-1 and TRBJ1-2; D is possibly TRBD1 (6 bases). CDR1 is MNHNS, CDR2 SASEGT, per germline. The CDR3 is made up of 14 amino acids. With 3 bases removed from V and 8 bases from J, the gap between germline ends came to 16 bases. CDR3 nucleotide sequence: TGTGCCAGCAGTGAGGATCGACAGGTTGGCGGCTACACCTTC. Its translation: CASSEDRQVGGYTF.

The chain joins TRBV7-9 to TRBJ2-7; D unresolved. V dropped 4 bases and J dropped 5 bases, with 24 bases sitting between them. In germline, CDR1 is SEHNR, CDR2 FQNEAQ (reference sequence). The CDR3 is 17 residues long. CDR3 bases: TGTGCCAGCAGCTCCGTTGGAAGGGCCTCAATTTGGAACGAGCAGTACTTC. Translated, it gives CASSSVGRASIWNEQYF.

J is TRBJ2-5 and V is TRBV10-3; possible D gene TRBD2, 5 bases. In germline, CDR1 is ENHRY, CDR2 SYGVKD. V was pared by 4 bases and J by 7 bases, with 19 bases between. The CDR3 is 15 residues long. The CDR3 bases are TGTGCCATCAGTGCTGGGGAGACCTCGGCAGGGACCCAGTACTTC. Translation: CAISAGETSAGTQYF.

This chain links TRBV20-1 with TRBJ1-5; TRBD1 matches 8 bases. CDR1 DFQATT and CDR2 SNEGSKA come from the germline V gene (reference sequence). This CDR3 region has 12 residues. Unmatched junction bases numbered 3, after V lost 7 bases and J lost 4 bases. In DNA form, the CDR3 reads TGCAGTGTGGACAGGGCTAATCAGCCCCAGCATTTT. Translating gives CSVDRANQPQHF.

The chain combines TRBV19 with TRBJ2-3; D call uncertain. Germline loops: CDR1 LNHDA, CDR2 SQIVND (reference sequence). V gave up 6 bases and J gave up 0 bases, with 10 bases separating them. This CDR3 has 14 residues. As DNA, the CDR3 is TGTGCCAGTAGCCCGACTTCTAGCACAGATACGCAGTATTTT. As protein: CASSPTSSTDTQYF.